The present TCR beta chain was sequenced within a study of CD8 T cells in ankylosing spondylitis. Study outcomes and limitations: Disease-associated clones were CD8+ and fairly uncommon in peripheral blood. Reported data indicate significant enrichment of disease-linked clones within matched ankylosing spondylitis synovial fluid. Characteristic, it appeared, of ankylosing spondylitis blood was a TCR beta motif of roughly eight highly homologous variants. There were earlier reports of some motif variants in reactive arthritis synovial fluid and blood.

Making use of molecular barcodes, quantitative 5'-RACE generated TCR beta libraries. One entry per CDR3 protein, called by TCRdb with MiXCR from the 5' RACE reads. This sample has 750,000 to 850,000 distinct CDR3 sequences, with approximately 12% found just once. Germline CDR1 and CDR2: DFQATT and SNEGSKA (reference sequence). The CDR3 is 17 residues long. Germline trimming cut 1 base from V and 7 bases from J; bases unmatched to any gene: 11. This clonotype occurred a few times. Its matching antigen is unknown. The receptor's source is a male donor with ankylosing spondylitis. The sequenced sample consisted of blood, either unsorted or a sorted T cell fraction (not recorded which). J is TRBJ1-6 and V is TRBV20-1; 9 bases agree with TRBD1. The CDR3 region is CSARAGTGNGMNSPLHF. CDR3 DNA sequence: TGCAGTGCTAGAGCGGGGACAGGGAACGGAATGAATTCACCCCTCCACTTT.